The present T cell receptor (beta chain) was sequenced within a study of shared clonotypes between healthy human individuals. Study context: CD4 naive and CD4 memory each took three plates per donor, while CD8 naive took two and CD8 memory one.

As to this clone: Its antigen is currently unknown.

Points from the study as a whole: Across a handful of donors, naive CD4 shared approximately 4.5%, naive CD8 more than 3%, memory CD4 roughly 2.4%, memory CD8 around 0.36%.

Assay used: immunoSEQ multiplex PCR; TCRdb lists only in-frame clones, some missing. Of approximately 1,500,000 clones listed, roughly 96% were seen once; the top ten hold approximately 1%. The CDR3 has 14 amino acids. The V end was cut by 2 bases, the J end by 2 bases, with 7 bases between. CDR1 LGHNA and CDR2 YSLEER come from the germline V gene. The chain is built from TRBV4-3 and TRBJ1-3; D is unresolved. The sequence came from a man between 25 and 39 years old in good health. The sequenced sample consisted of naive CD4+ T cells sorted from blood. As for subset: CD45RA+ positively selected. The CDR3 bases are TGCGCCAGCAGCCAAACAGCGACTGGAAACACCATATATTTT. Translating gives CASSQTATGNTIYF.